The 6 T cell receptor beta chains in this list originate from one sample, sequenced in a study of chemoradiotherapy in HPV16-positive cancers. Sequencing was performed with immunoSEQ multiplex PCR; in TCRdb, only in-frame clones are kept and a portion is missing. Of roughly 2,300 clones listed, nearly 90% are singletons. The sequencing here drew on tumor tissue, taken from a patient who underwent chemoradiotherapy. The receptors stem from a human donor with HPV-associated anogenital cancer.

The genes are TRBV5-1 and TRBJ1-1; maybe TRBD1 (5 bases). The germline V gene has CDR1 SGHRS and CDR2 YFSETQ. V lost 0 bases, J lost 1 base, and 10 bases lay in between. The CDR3 covers 15 residues. The CDR3 sequence: CASSLAGTANTEAFF. The CDR3, as DNA: TGCGCCAGCAGCTTGGCCGGGACGGCGAACACTGAAGCTTTCTTT.

J is TRBJ2-7 and V is TRBV25-1; TRBD1 or TRBD2 may be the D gene (5 bases each). Per germline, CDR1 MGHDK and CDR2 SYGVNS. The germline V and J ends were trimmed by 6 bases and 1 base, with 13 bases remaining between them. This CDR3 has 14 residues. The CDR3 DNA follows: TGTGCCAGCAGCCGTACGAGGGGATCCTACGAGCAGTACTTC. Its protein product is CASSRTRGSYEQYF.

The gene calls are TRBV7-2 and TRBJ2-5; 10 bases are a match to TRBD1. The CDR3 totals 15 residues. V trimming: 5 bases; J trimming: 5 bases; junction bases outside the gene matches: 8. CDR1 and CDR2 from the germline V gene are SGHTA and FQGNSA. The CDR3 spells CASSLTGGASETQYF. CDR3 DNA: TGTGCCAGCAGCCTGACAGGGGGCGCCTCGGAGACCCAGTACTTC.

The V and J genes are TRBV27 and TRBJ1-5; no definite D call. This CDR3 spans 14 amino acids. Germline CDR1 is MNHEY and CDR2 is SMNVEV (reference sequence). V was shortened by 5 bases and J by 1 base, with 9 bases between the two germline ends. CDR3 sequence reads: CASSPGYSNQPQHF. CDR3 sequence (DNA): TGTGCCAGCAGTCCAGGATACAGCAATCAGCCCCAGCATTTT.

The gene calls are TRBV7-3 and TRBJ2-3; the D gene is possibly TRBD2 (5 bases). Germline CDR1 is SGHTA and CDR2 is FQGTGA. V lost 3 bases and J 4 bases, leaving 5 bases between the germline ends. CDR3 length equals 12 residues. This CDR3 is CASSFGADTQYF. In DNA form, the CDR3 reads TGTGCCAGCAGCTTCGGGGCAGATACGCAGTATTTT.

The gene calls are TRBV27 and TRBJ1-5; TRBD1 matches 8 bases. The germline V gene has CDR1 MNHEY and CDR2 SMNVEV (reference sequence). This CDR3 region has 14 residues. V gave up 6 bases and J gave up 1 base; unmatched junction bases: 2. The CDR3 DNA follows: TGTGCCAGCAGCCAGGGGGCCAGCAATCAGCCCCAGCATTTT. Residues: CASSQGASNQPQHF.